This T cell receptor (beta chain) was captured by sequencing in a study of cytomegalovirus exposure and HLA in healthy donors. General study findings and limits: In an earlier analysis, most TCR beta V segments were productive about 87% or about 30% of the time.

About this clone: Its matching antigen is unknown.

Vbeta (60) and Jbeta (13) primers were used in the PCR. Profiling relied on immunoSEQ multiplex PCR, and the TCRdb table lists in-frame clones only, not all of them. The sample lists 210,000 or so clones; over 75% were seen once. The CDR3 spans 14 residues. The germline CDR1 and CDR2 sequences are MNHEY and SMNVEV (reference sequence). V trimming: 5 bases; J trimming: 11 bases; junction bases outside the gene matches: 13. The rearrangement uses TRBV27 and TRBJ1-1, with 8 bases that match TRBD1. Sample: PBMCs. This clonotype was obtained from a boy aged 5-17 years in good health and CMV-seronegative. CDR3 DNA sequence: TGTGCCAGCAGTACTCTTGGCGGACAGGGTGATGCTTTCTTT. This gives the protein CASSTLGGQGDAFF.